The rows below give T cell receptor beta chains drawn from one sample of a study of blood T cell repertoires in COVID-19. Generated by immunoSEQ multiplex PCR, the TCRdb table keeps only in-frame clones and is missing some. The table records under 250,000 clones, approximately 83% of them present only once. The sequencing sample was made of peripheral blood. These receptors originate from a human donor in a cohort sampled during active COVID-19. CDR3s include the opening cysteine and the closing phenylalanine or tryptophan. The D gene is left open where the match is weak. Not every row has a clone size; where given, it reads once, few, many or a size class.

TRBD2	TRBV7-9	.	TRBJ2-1	CASSAPTSGGASYNEQFF	TGTGCCAGCAGCGCCCCGACTAGCGGGGGGGCCTCCTACAATGAGCAGTTCTTC
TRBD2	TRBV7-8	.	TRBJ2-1	CASSLEGARGSSYNEQFF	TGTGCCAGCAGCTTAGAAGGAGCGCGGGGGAGCTCCTACAATGAGCAGTTCTTC
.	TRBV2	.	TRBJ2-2	CASSEARAGELFF	TGTGCCAGCAGTGAAGCGCGTGCCGGGGAGCTGTTTTTT
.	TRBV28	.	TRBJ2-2	CASSSGTGVGELFF	TGTGCCAGCAGCTCTGGGACGGGAGTCGGGGAGCTGTTTTTT
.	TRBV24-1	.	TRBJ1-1	CATSDSGGNTEAFF	TGTGCCACCAGTGATTCCGGGGGGAACACTGAAGCTTTCTTT
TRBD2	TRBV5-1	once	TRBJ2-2	CASSLRTSGRPVNGELFF	TGCGCCAGCAGCCTCCGGACTAGCGGGAGGCCCGTTAATGGGGAGCTGTTTTTT
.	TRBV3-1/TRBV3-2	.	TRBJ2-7	CASSPLRIGSYEQYF	TGTGCCAGCAGCCCCTTGCGGATTGGGTCCTACGAGCAGTACTTC
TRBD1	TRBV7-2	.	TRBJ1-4	CASSLRRGREKLFF	TGTGCCAGCAGCTTACGCAGGGGGCGTGAAAAACTGTTTTTT
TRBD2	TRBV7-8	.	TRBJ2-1	CASTYSSGAIYNEQFF	TGTGCCAGCACTTACTCTAGCGGCGCTATCTACAATGAGCAGTTCTTC
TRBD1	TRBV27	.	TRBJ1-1	CASSPGQGFKAFF	TGTGCCAGCAGCCCCGGACAGGGATTCAAAGCTTTCTTT
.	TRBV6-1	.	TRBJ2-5	CASSEDRDQETQYF	TGTGCCAGCAGTGAAGACAGGGACCAAGAGACCCAGTACTTC
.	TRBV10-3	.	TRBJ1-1	CAITRGGGTEAFF	TGTGCCATCACCCGGGGGGGTGGGACTGAAGCTTTCTTT
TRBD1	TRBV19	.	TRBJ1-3	CASSPTGAIGNTIYF	TGTGCCAGTAGTCCGACAGGGGCGATCGGAAACACCATATATTTT
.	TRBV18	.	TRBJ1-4	CASSSKAQVYEKLFF	TGTGCCAGCTCATCCAAGGCACAGGTCTATGAAAAACTGTTTTTT
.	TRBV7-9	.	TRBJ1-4	CASSPAGPGDEKLFF	TGTGCCAGCAGCCCGGCCGGACCCGGGGATGAAAAACTGTTTTTT
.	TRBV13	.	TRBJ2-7	CASSSPTVSYEQYF	TGTGCCAGCAGCAGCCCGACAGTTTCCTACGAGCAGTACTTC
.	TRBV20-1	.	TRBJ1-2	CSARDQADYTF	TGCAGTGCTAGAGATCAAGCCGACTACACCTTC
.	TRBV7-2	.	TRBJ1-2	CASSLVLAGYTF	TGTGCCAGCAGCTTAGTTCTAGCCGGCTACACCTTC
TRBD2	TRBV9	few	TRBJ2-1	CASSPRGTRPDEQFF	TGTGCCAGCAGCCCGAGAGGGACTAGACCAGATGAGCAGTTCTTC
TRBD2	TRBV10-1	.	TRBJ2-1	CASSEELAGGREQFF	TGCGCCAGCAGTGAAGAATTAGCGGGGGGGCGGGAGCAGTTCTTC
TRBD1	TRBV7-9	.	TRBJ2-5	CASSPATGGRQETQYF	TGTGCCAGCAGCCCCGCGACAGGGGGCCGACAAGAGACCCAGTACTTC
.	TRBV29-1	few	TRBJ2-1	CSVSGAQLYNEQFF	TGCAGCGTTTCTGGGGCTCAGTTATACAATGAGCAGTTCTTC
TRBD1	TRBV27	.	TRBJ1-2	CASSSGQGNVGAYGYTF	TGTGCCAGCAGTTCGGGACAGGGGAACGTCGGCGCCTATGGCTACACCTTC
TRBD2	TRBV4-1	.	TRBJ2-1	CASSSTSGGVYEQFF	TGCGCCAGCAGTTCTACTAGCGGGGGGGTATATGAGCAGTTCTTC
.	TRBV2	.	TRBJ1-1	CASRARWDYTEAFF	TGTGCCAGCAGGGCCCGGTGGGACTACACTGAAGCTTTCTTT
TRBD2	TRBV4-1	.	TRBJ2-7	CASSSTSGGFAYEQYF	TGCGCCAGCAGCTCGACTAGCGGGGGATTTGCCTACGAGCAGTACTTC
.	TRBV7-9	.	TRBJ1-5	CASSSTEGGTYQPQHF	TGTGCCAGCAGCTCAACGGAAGGGGGTACTTATCAGCCCCAGCATTTT
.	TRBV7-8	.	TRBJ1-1	CASSLFGGAGNTEAFF	TGTGCCAGCAGCTTATTTGGGGGGGCTGGTAACACTGAAGCTTTCTTT
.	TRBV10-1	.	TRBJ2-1	CASSKSTGGNEQFF	TGCGCCAGCAGTAAGTCGACAGGCGGTAATGAGCAGTTCTTC
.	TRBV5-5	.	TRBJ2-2	CASSLAPAGKHTGELFF	TGTGCCAGCAGCTTGGCCCCGGCAGGAAAGCACACCGGGGAGCTGTTTTTT
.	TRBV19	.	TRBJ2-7	CASSILAPSYEQYF	TGTGCCAGTAGTATTCTAGCCCCCTCCTACGAGCAGTACTTC
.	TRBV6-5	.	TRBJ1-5	CASSSEGRGSQPQHF	TGTGCCAGCAGTTCGGAAGGGAGGGGTAGTCAGCCCCAGCATTTT
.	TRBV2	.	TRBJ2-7	CASREEGLREQYF	TGTGCCAGCAGAGAAGAGGGACTTCGCGAGCAGTACTTC
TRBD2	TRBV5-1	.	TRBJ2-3	CASSLVGGRGTDTQYF	TGCGCCAGCAGCTTGGTTGGCGGGAGGGGGACAGATACGCAGTATTTT
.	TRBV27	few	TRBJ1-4	CASSLWGLEEKLFF	TGTGCCAGCAGTTTATGGGGGCTGGAGGAAAAACTGTTTTTT
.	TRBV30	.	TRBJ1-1	CASALKDSLNTEAFF	TGTGCCTCTGCGTTAAAGGACAGTCTGAACACTGAAGCTTTCTTT
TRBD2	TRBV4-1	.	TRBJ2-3	CASSRGLPNTDTQYF	TGCGCCAGCAGCCGGGGACTACCTAACACAGATACGCAGTATTTT
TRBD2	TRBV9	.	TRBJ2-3	CASSAITSGTSSTQYF	TGTGCCAGCAGCGCCATAACTAGCGGCACTTCTAGTACGCAGTATTTT
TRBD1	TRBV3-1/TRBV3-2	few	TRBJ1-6	CASSGDRNSPLHF	TGTGCCAGCAGCGGGGACAGGAATTCACCCCTCCACTTT
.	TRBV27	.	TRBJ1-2	CASRHTGLGQNGYTF	TGTGCCAGCAGACATACAGGCTTGGGGCAAAATGGCTACACCTTC
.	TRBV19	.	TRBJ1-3	CASSQYGDTGRSGNTIYF	TGTGCCAGTAGCCAATATGGGGATACAGGCCGCTCTGGAAACACCATATATTTT